The source of this T cell receptor beta chain is a study of T and B cells in COVID-19 patients. Across the whole study: Peripheral blood came from COVID-19 patients with active infection or after recovery. Most recovered patients had mild to moderate COVID-19 treated as outpatients.

The CDR3 covers 15 residues. V lost 1 base and J 7 bases, leaving 13 bases between the germline ends. BIOMED2 TRB-A/B primer pools were used in multiplex TRB PCR. TCRdb re-called the multiplex PCR reads through MiXCR, storing one row per CDR3 protein. The sample yields under 8,500 distinct CDR3 sequences, less than 35% seen once. In the case of this clonotype: Its antigen remains unknown.

The study, taken as a whole, reports: Of 2,331 TCR clusters found only in the recovered cohort, more than 30 had low generation probability.

TRB was amplified from around 250-460 ng of blood genomic DNA. The V call is TRBV12-3 or TRBV12-4, the J call TRBJ1-4; maybe TRBD1 (6 bases). This sequence originates from a human donor who had recovered from COVID-19. Sequencing was performed on blood. The CDR3 is CASSLEGGGSEKLFF. The CDR3 DNA reads TGTGCCAGCAGTTTAGAGGGGGGAGGGAGTGAAAAACTGTTTTTT.